The clone carrying this TCR beta chain was detected many times. This sample was included in a study of T cells in Graves' hyperthyroidism and ophthalmopathy. Study summary: Peripheral blood was acquired at first diagnosis, ahead of any therapy whatsoever.

V trimming: 7 bases; J trimming: 3 bases; junction bases outside the gene matches: 6. This CDR3 has 14 amino acids. In germline, CDR1 is MDHEN, CDR2 SYDVKM. The study excluded patients with uncontrolled infection, other autoimmune disease, pregnancy or lactation. Diagnosis relied on clinical symptoms, serum thyroxine and TRAb, thyroid ultrasound and orbital computed tomography. Template material for amplifying TCR beta CDR3 regions consisted of RNA transcripts. The TCR CDR3 first-round RT-PCR relied on the HTBI primer set. From the multiplex PCR reads, TCRdb called clonotypes with MiXCR, one entry per CDR3 protein. The table has hundreds of thousands of distinct CDR3 sequences, 11% to 15% seen once; the top ten hold around 27%.

The chain couples TRBV28 to TRBJ2-7; TRBD1 matches at 10 bases. This clonotype was obtained from a man between 45 and 60 years old with Graves' ophthalmopathy. Material: blood. CDR3 protein: CASKTGGGNYEQYF. CDR3 nucleotide sequence: TGTGCCAGCAAGACAGGGGGCGGGAACTACGAGCAGTACTTC.